The rows below give T cell receptor beta chains drawn from one sample of a study of T cell repertoires in cytomegalovirus infection. TCRdb re-called the reads with MiXCR, one entry per CDR3 protein. This sample has some 240,000 distinct CDR3 sequences, with about a sixth found just once. Sample: CD8+ T cells from PBMCs. Every receptor here comes from a human donor in good health (CMV status not recorded). Some clones in this sample may be carry-over from other donors' samples. Each CDR3 is given without its conserved first and last residue. Fields, in order: V gene, clone size, J gene, CDR3 protein. A clone size is listed for some rows: how often the clone was seen (once, few, many), or a class if it is expanded.

TRBV5-6,few,TRBJ2-7,ASSSARQGPEQY
TRBV28,few,TRBJ1-2,ASSLVGTNGYT
TRBV28,NA,TRBJ1-5,ASSDREPQH
TRBV6-1,few,TRBJ2-7,ASSEPPGPNYEQY
TRBV7-9,NA,TRBJ1-2,ASSSPRDRVGDNYGYT
TRBV6-6,many,TRBJ2-2,ASSYSADRGVMDAGELF
TRBV29-1,NA,TRBJ2-1,SVDVSYNELF
TRBV28,NA,TRBJ2-2,ASRTLTGGYAGELF
TRBV27,few,TRBJ2-5,ASSPDPFAGGFQETQY
TRBV10-3,few,TRBJ2-7,AISERDRYEQY
TRBV29-1,few,TRBJ2-3,SVDGQGITDTQY
TRBV12-3/TRBV12-4,many,TRBJ1-5,ASSLRGDQPQH
TRBV7-2,many,TRBJ2-2,ASSPLAGPGGELF
TRBV19,many,TRBJ2-1,ASSPTSGSYNEQF
TRBV7-4,NA,TRBJ1-4,ASSFSETDEKLF
TRBV13,few,TRBJ2-7,ASSLGLSGSYEQY
TRBV28,few,TRBJ2-7,ASKLTGSYEQY
TRBV7-9,NA,TRBJ2-3,ASSPRTGKSTDTQY
TRBV6-2/TRBV6-3,few,TRBJ2-5,ASSYSRGFFQETQY
TRBV15,few,TRBJ1-1,ATSRAEVLNTEAF
TRBV7-9,few,TRBJ2-2,ASSAPTGKGNTGELF
TRBV20-1,NA,TRBJ1-5,SATVELSAGQPQH
TRBV28,NA,TRBJ2-7,ASSPGTGVDYEQY
TRBV6-1,few,TRBJ2-5,ASSETLAGVRETQY
TRBV28,few,TRBJ1-5,ASSLTWGNQPQH
TRBV5-8,few,TRBJ2-3,ASSLASRAILTDTQY
TRBV27,few,TRBJ1-5,ASSPLTGNEHQPQH
TRBV19,many,TRBJ2-1,ASSEQGSGYNEQF
TRBV2,few,TRBJ2-4,ASSEPPGVVAKNIQY
TRBV27,NA,TRBJ2-5,ASSPRTDTSRWTQY
TRBV7-9,few,TRBJ1-2,ASSLAPVDREG
TRBV7-2,many,TRBJ1-1,ASIFGRNTEAF
TRBV14,NA,TRBJ1-6,ASSQGAGSYNSPLH
TRBV3-1,NA,TRBJ1-2,ASRGDSYGYT
TRBV7-6,few,TRBJ1-1,ASSPDGVVNTEAF
TRBV6-2/TRBV6-3,few,TRBJ2-1,ASSYETNNEQF
TRBV28,many,TRBJ2-1,ASSYDRGGDEQF
TRBV7-6,few,TRBJ1-2,ASSLVSTGDSYT
TRBV9,NA,TRBJ2-7,ASSAHPTSSYEQY